The rows below give T cell receptor beta chains drawn from one sample of a study of T-cell reconstitution after alpha-beta-depleted transplantation in children. TCRdb reprocessed the PCR reads with MiXCR, giving one entry per CDR3 protein. The sample holds over 150,000 distinct CDR3 sequences, roughly 6.3% seen once. The specimen was PBMCs, collected before TCRalphabeta/CD19-depleted stem cell transplant. The receptors here all came from a girl under three years old with combined immunodeficiency, due to receive a stem cell transplant. Both conserved end residues are part of each CDR3. The D gene is left open where the match is weak. Clone size is not always given. Where it is, it says once, few, many or a class for expanded clones.

. TRBJ2-3 . TRBV29-1 TGCAGCGGTGAAACGGCATGGGTGGCGGAAGATACGCAGTATTTT CSGETAWVAEDTQYF
TRBD2 TRBJ2-3 many TRBV12-3/TRBV12-4 TGTGCCAGCAGGAGAGCGGGAGGGGATACGCAGTATTTT CASRRAGGDTQYF
. TRBJ1-5 many TRBV21-1 TGTGCCAGCAGCAAAGGGGGACAGGGCAATCAGCCCCAGCATTTT CASSKGGQGNQPQHF
. TRBJ2-7 few TRBV7-2 TGTGCCAGCAGCTTACACGGGCGACTAGTCTACTCCTACGAGCAGTACTTC CASSLHGRLVYSYEQYF
TRBD2 TRBJ2-2 many TRBV29-1 TGCAGCGTAGACGCGGGGGGGCGCACCGGGGAGCTGTTTTTT CSVDAGGRTGELFF
. TRBJ2-3 many TRBV5-5 TGTGCCAGCAGCTTGCGCGGAGTTAGCACAGATACGCAGTATTTT CASSLRGVSTDTQYF
. TRBJ1-4 few TRBV7-2 TGTGCCAGCAGCTTAGGGGGGACGACTAATGAAAAACTGTTTTTT CASSLGGTTNEKLFF
. TRBJ2-7 many TRBV29-1 TGCAGCGGGGCGGACCTAGTCTACGAGCAGTACTTC CSGADLVYEQYF
TRBD1 TRBJ2-7 . TRBV5-6 TGTGCCAGGAGCCTGGGGACAGCCTTCTACGAGCAGTACTTC CARSLGTAFYEQYF
. TRBJ2-1 many TRBV15 TGTGCCACCAGCAGAGATCGGGCCTACAATGAGCAGTTCTTC CATSRDRAYNEQFF
. TRBJ1-1 many TRBV29-1 TGCAGCGTTGATAACGGAGTGAACACTGAAGCTTTCTTT CSVDNGVNTEAFF
. TRBJ2-1 many TRBV7-6 TGTGCCAGCAGCTTAAGACTCTTCAATGAGCAGTTCTTC CASSLRLFNEQFF
TRBD1 TRBJ2-5 few TRBV29-1 TGCAGCGTTGAGTCAGGGGGCGGCGAGACCCAGTACTTC CSVESGGGETQYF
TRBD2 TRBJ2-1 many TRBV4-2 TGTGCCAGCAGCTCTAGCGGTTGGAACAATGAGCAGTTCTTC CASSSSGWNNEQFF
. TRBJ2-7 . TRBV4-1 TGCGCCAGCAGCCAAGTTGGCGAAGGGAACGAGCAGTACTTC CASSQVGEGNEQYF
. TRBJ1-2 many TRBV6-6 TGTGCCAGCAGTTACTCGAGTGGGTACGACACCTTC CASSYSSGYDTF
. TRBJ1-5 many TRBV12-3/TRBV12-4 TGTGCCAGCAGCGCAAACAGAGGTTTAGGCCAGCATTTT CASSANRGLGQHF
. TRBJ2-3 few TRBV6-5 TGTGCCAGTTCCCCGCAGCGGGTCCAAGATACGCAGTATTTT CASSPQRVQDTQYF
. TRBJ1-2 . TRBV7-2 TGTGCCAGCAGCTTAGTTACAGGGATAAACTATGGCTACACCTTC CASSLVTGINYGYTF
. TRBJ2-7 many TRBV18 TGTGCCAGCTCACCACAGGCAGACTACGAGCAGTACTTC CASSPQADYEQYF
. TRBJ2-1 many TRBV6-5 TGTGCCAGCAGTTTGGCTAGAGACTACAATGAGCAGTTCTTC CASSLARDYNEQFF
. TRBJ2-1 many TRBV12-3/TRBV12-4 TGTGCCAGCAGTTATGCCGGGTCCCTATACAATGAGCAGTTCTTC CASSYAGSLYNEQFF
TRBD2 TRBJ2-3 many TRBV29-1 TGCAGCGCTTGCCCGGAGGGTTATCGCGCGGGAGGGCACACAGATACGCAGTATTTT CSACPEGYRAGGHTDTQYF